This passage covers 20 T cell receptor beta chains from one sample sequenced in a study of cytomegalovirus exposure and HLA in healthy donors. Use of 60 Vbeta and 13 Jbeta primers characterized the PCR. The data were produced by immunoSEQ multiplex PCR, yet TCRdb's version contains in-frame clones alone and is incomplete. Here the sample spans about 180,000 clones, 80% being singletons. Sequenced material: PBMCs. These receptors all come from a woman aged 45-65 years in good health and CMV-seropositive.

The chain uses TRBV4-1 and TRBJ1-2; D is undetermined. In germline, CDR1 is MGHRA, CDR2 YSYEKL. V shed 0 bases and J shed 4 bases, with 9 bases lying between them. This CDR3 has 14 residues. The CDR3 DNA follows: TGCGCCAGCAGCCAAGACGCGGGGAGCTATGGCTACACCTTC. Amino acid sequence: CASSQDAGSYGYTF.

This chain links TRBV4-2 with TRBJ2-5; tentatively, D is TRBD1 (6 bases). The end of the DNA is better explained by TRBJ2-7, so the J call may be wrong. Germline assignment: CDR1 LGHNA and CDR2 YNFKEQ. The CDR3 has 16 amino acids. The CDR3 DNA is TGTGCCAGCAGCCAAGAGGGGGCAGCCCTCTCCTACGAGCAGTACTTC. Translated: CASSQEGAALSYEQYF.

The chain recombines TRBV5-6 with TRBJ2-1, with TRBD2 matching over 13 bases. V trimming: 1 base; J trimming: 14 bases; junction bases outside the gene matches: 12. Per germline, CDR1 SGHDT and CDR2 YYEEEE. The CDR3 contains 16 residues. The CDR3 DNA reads TGTGCCAGCAGCTTGAAAGTTAGTACTAGCGGGGGGGCTAAGTTCTTC. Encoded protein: CASSLKVSTSGGAKFF.

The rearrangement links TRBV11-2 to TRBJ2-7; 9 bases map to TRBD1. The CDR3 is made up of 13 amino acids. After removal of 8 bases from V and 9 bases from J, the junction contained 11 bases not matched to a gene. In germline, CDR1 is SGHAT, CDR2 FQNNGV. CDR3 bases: TGTGCCAGCGAATATACAGGGGGCGCAGGGCAGTACTTC. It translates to CASEYTGGAGQYF.

CDR3 loop: CASSLRTSPGGEQFF. The DNA of the CDR3 is TGTGCCAGCAGTTTACGGACTAGCCCCGGGGGTGAGCAGTTCTTC. This chain connects TRBV28 to TRBJ2-1, with 8 bases matching TRBD2. In germline, CDR1 is MDHEN, CDR2 SYDVKM. The V and J ends lost 2 bases and 9 bases, in that order; junction bases with no gene match: 9. This CDR3 has 15 amino acids.

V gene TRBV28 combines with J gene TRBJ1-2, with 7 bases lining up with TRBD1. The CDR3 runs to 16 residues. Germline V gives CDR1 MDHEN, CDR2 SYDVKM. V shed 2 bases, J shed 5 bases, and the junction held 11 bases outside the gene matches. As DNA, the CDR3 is TGTGCCAGCAGTTTAAGGAACAGGGGTACTCTTTATGGCTACACCTTC. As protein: CASSLRNRGTLYGYTF.

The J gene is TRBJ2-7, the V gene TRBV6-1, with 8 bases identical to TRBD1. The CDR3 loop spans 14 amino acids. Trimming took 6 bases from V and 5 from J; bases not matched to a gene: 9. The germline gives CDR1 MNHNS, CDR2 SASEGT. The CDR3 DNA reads TGTGCCAGCAGCTTCAGGGGGCTTCTCCACGAGCAGTACTTC. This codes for CASSFRGLLHEQYF.

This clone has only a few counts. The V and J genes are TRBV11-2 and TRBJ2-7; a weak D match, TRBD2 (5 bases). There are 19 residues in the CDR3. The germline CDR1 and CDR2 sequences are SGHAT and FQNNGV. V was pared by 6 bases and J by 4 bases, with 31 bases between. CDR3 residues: CASRRNALTDYTPDYEQYF. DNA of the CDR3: TGTGCCAGCAGGCGGAACGCCCTTACAGACTACACACCCGATTACGAGCAGTACTTC.

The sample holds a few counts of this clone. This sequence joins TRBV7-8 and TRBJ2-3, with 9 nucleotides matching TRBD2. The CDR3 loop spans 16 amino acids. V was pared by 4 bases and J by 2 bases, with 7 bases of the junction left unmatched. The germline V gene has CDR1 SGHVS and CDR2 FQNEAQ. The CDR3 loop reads CASSSGLAGFTDTQYF. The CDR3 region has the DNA TGTGCCAGCAGCTCTGGGCTAGCGGGGTTCACAGATACGCAGTATTTT.

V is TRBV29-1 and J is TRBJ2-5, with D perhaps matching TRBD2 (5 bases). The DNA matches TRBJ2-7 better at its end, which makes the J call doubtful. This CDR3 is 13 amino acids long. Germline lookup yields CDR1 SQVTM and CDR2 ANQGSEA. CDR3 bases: TGCAGCGTTGTGGGAGTTGGGATCTACGAGCAGTACTTC. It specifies CSVVGVGIYEQYF.

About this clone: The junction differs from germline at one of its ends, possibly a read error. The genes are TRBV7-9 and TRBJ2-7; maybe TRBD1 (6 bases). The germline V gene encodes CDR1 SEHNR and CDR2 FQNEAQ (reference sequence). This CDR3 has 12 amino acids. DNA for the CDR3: TGTTCCAGCAGCCGGACAGTTTACGAGCAGTACTTC. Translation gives CSSSRTVYEQYF.

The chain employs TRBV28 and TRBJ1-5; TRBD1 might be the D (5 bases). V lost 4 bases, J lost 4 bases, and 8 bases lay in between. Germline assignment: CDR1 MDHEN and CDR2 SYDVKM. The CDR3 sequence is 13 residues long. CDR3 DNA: TGTGCCAGCAGTTATCAGGGTAATCAGCCCCAGCATTTT. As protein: CASSYQGNQPQHF.

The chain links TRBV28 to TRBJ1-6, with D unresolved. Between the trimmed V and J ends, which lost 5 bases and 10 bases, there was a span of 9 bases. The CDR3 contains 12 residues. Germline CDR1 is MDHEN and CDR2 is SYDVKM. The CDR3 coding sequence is TGTGCCAGCAGTCGGGCGGGGTCACCCCTCCACTTT. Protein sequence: CASSRAGSPLHF.

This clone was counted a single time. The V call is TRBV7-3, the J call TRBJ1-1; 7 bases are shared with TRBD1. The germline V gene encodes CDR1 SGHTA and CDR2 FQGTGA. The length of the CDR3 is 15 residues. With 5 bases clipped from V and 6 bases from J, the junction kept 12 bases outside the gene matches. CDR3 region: CASSQRRQGGAEAFF. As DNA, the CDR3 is TGTGCCAGCAGCCAGAGGCGGCAGGGGGGCGCTGAAGCTTTCTTT.

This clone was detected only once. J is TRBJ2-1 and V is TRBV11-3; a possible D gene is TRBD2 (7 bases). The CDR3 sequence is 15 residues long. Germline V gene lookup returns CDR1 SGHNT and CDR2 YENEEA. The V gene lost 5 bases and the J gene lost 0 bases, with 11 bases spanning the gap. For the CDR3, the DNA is TGTGCCAGCAGCGTGGGGGGGGCCTCCTACAATGAGCAGTTCTTC. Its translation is CASSVGGASYNEQFF.

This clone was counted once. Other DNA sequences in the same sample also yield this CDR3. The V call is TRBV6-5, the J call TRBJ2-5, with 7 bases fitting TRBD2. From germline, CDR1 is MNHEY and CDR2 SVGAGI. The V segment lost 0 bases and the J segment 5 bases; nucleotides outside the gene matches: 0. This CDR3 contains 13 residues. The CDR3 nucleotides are TGTGCCAGCAGTTACTCGGGGGGGGAGACCCAGTACTTC. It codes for CASSYSGGETQYF.

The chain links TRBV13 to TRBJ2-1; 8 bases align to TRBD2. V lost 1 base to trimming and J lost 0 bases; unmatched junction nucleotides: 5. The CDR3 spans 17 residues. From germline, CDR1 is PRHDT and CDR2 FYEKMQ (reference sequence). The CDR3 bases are TGTGCCAGCAGCTTAGTATTCAGCGGGAGCTCCTACAATGAGCAGTTCTTC. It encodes CASSLVFSGSSYNEQFF.

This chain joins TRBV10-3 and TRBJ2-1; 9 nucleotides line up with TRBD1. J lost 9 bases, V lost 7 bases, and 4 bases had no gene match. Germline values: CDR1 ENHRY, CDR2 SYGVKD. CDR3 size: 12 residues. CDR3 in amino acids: CAITRQGGEQFF. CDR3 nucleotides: TGTGCCATCACCCGACAGGGGGGTGAGCAGTTCTTC.

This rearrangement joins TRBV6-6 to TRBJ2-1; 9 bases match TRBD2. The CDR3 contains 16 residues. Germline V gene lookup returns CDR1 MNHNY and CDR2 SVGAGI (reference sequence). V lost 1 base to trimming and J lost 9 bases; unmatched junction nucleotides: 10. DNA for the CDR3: TGTGCCAGCAGTTACTGGCGACTAGCGGTGGGGGGTGAGCAGTTCTTC. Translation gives CASSYWRLAVGGEQFF.

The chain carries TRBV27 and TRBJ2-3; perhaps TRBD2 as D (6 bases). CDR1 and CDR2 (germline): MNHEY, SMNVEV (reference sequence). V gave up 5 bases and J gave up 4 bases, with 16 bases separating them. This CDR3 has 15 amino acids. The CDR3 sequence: CASSRREAGADTQYF. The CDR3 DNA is TGTGCCAGCAGTAGGAGGGAGGCCGGAGCAGATACGCAGTATTTT.